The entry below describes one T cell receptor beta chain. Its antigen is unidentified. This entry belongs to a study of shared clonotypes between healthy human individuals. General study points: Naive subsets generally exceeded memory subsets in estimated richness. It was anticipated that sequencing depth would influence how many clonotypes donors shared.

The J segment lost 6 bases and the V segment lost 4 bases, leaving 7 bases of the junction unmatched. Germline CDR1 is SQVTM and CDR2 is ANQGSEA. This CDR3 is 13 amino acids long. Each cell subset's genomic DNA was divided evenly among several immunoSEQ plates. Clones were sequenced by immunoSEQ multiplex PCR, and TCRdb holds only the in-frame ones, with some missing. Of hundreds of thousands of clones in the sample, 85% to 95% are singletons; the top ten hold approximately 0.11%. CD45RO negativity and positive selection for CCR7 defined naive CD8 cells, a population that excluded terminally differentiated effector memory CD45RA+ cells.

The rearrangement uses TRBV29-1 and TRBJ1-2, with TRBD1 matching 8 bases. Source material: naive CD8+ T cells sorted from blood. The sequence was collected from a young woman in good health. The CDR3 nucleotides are TGCAGCGTTGTGGCAGGGGGCGAAAATGGCTACACCTTC. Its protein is CSVVAGGENGYTF.